This TCR beta chain comes out of a study of blood T cell repertoires in COVID-19. Overall study: Acute and convalescent COVID-19 samples came from the United States, Italy and Spain. PBMCs, B-cell-depleted T cells, or T cells were the source of the cDNA or gDNA that made up the material.

This CDR3 is built from 13 residues. Germline V gene data show CDR1 as LNHDA and CDR2 as SQIVND (reference sequence). The V end lost 6 bases, the J end lost 7 bases, and 15 bases lay between the germline ends. In its sample, this clone was seen a few times. Sequenced by immunoSEQ multiplex PCR; TCRdb stores in-frame clones only, minus some. In the table there are more than 200,000 clones, around 83% of which are singletons. The gene calls are TRBV19 and TRBJ1-1, with D maybe TRBD1 (5 bases). Sequencing was performed on peripheral blood. This receptor was identified in a woman in her thirties or forties who had recovered from COVID-19. CDR3 coding DNA: TGTGCCAGTAGACCGGGGGTGGGGCGTGAAGCTTTCTTT. Encoded protein: CASRPGVGREAFF.